The 13 T cell receptor beta chains reported below all come from one sample, sequenced in a study. MiXCR, applied by TCRdb to the RT-PCR reads, yields one record per CDR3 protein. The sample records about 680,000 distinct CDR3 sequences, approximately 14% being singletons. The sequenced material came from memory CD4+ T cells from blood. These receptors originate from a female donor in good health, serving as a healthy control.

The chain has TRBV5-1 and TRBJ2-1, with 9 positions matching TRBD2. The length of the CDR3 is 17 residues. J gave up 5 bases and V 6 bases, and 15 bases lay outside the gene matches. The germline gives CDR1 SGHRS, CDR2 YFSETQ. CDR3 DNA: TGCGCCAGCAACAAAGGAGAAGCGGGACTAGCAAACAATGAGCAGTTCTTC. Translating gives CASNKGEAGLANNEQFF.

The genes are TRBV2 and TRBJ1-2; D call uncertain. The CDR3 has 13 residues. Germline CDR1 and CDR2: SNHLY and FYNNEI. V lost 1 base, J lost 4 bases, and 7 bases lay in between. CDR3 DNA: TGTGCCAGCAGTGAAGGGGAGGCCTATGGCTACACCTTC. This codes for CASSEGEAYGYTF.

The CDR3 spells CASSPQGATEAFF. CDR3 bases: TGTGCCAGCTCACCCCAGGGCGCCACTGAAGCTTTCTTT. The V call is TRBV18, the J call TRBJ1-1; the D gene is possibly TRBD1 (5 bases). This CDR3 has 13 residues. Trimming removed 3 bases at V and 4 bases at J, with 9 bases between. Per germline, CDR1 KGHSH and CDR2 LQKENI.

In nucleotides, the CDR3 is TGCGCCAGCAGCCAGGTACTGCAGGGAGTCACCTACGAGCAGTACTTC. It yields the protein CASSQVLQGVTYEQYF. The J gene is TRBJ2-7, the V gene TRBV4-1; D is possibly TRBD1 or TRBD2 (5 bases each). Germline-derived CDR1 and CDR2 are MGHRA and YSYEKL. The CDR3 sequence is 16 residues long. The ends were cut back, 3 bases at V and 2 bases at J, with 17 bases in the middle.

In its sample, this clonotype was seen many times. V and J are TRBV20-1 and TRBJ2-5; TRBD1 agrees at 9 bases. CDR1 is DFQATT and CDR2 is SNEGSKA in the germline V gene (reference sequence). The CDR3 totals 14 residues. Trimming at V came to 5 bases and at J to 2 bases, leaving 6 bases not matched to a gene. CDR3 bases: TGCAGTGCTTCCGGGACAGGGAAGCAAGAGACCCAGTACTTC. Translation: CSASGTGKQETQYF.

This clonotype was observed a handful of times. The chain combines TRBV5-5 with TRBJ1-1, with D possibly TRBD1 on 6 matching bases. CDR1 and CDR2 (germline): SGHKS, YYEKEE (reference sequence). With 3 bases removed from V and 10 bases from J, the gap between germline ends came to 16 bases. The CDR3 loop spans 13 amino acids. DNA for the CDR3: TGTGCCAGCAGCTGGACACTACAGGGAGGAGCTTTCTTT. Its translation is CASSWTLQGGAFF. Full variable domain (remainder filled in from reference TRBV5-5 and TRBJ1-1): DAGVTQSPTHLIKTRGQQVTLRCSPISGHKSVSWYQQVLGQGPQFIFQYYEKEERGRGNFPDRFSARQFPNYSSELNVNALLLGDSALYLCASSWTLQGGAFFGQGTRLTVV.

The chain combines TRBV12-3 or TRBV12-4 with TRBJ1-4; a weak D match, TRBD1 (5 bases). Trimming cost V 4 bases and J 7 bases, with 13 bases left between them. The CDR3 loop spans 14 amino acids. The CDR3 reads CASSSSTAREKLFF. CDR3 nucleotides: TGTGCCAGCAGTTCCTCGACAGCCCGTGAAAAACTGTTTTTT.

Ten or more counts support this clonotype. This chain connects TRBV29-1 to TRBJ2-7; tentatively, D is TRBD1 or TRBD2 (5 bases each). Per the germline V gene, CDR1 is SQVTM and CDR2 is ANQGSEA. The CDR3 has 13 amino acids. Trimming shortened V by 4 bases and J by 1 base, and 11 bases separated the two germline ends. As DNA, the CDR3 is TGCAGCGTTGTTGTTGGGGGATCCTACGAGCAGTACTTC. Protein sequence: CSVVVGGSYEQYF.

This clonotype was seen at least ten times. The V call is TRBV5-1, the J call TRBJ2-2; D unresolved. CDR3 size: 13 residues. Germline lookup yields CDR1 SGHRS and CDR2 YFSETQ. The V and J ends lost 1 base and 5 bases respectively, with 6 bases between them. The CDR3 is CASSLFGTGELFF. In nucleotides, the CDR3 is TGCGCCAGCAGCTTGTTCGGAACCGGGGAGCTGTTTTTT.

This clonotype has more than one count but fewer than ten. The chain combines TRBV10-3 with TRBJ1-5, with TRBD1 as a possible D gene (6 bases). The CDR3 is 15 residues long. Trimming shortened V by 6 bases and J by 5 bases, and 17 bases separated the two germline ends. Germline assignment: CDR1 ENHRY and CDR2 SYGVKD. CDR3 sequence: CAIRDNRDTYQPQHF. The CDR3 bases are TGTGCCATCAGGGATAACCGGGACACCTATCAGCCCCAGCATTTT.

This clonotype was observed many times. This chain connects TRBV20-1 to TRBJ2-7; D is undetermined. CDR1 is DFQATT, CDR2 SNEGSKA, per germline (reference sequence). The length of the CDR3 is 13 residues. V shed 4 bases and J shed 2 bases, with 12 bases lying between them. CDR3 amino acids: CSAKIGSTYEQYF. The CDR3, as DNA: TGCAGTGCTAAGATAGGCAGTACCTACGAGCAGTACTTC.

This clonotype was counted a few times. The chain is built from TRBV18 and TRBJ2-7; a possible D gene is TRBD2 (5 bases). V shed 4 bases and J shed 2 bases, with 15 bases lying between them. The CDR3 has 15 amino acids. The germline V gene encodes CDR1 KGHSH and CDR2 LQKENI. CDR3 sequence reads: CASSLQLTGTYEQYF. Here the CDR3 DNA reads TGTGCCAGCTCACTCCAACTGACGGGAACCTACGAGCAGTACTTC.

In its sample, this clonotype was seen a few times. This chain uses TRBV6-2 or TRBV6-3 with TRBJ2-1; 7 nucleotides line up with TRBD1. There are 13 residues in the CDR3. Germline CDR1 is MNHEY and CDR2 is SVGEGT. The J segment lost 8 bases and the V segment lost 7 bases, leaving 8 bases of the junction unmatched. The CDR3 sequence is CASTRQGSYEQFF. The CDR3 nucleotides are TGTGCCAGCACGCGACAGGGTTCGTATGAGCAGTTCTTC.